This T cell receptor beta chain was observed in a study of lung T cells in sarcoidosis with Löfgren's syndrome. Study-level information: Löfgren's syndrome patients were the main repertoire analysis focus.

There are many counts of this clonotype. Its antigen is undetermined. V trimming: 4 bases; J trimming: 11 bases; junction bases outside the gene matches: 9. This CDR3 is 15 amino acids long. Germline CDR1 is MNHEY and CDR2 is SMNVEV (reference sequence). Each CDR3 protein is one row after TCRdb ran MiXCR on the reads. The table shows 60,000 to 70,000 distinct CDR3 sequences, with roughly 20% occurring only once. Points from the study as a whole: Shared TRAV12-1 and TRBV2 CDR3 motifs were reported across several patients. Paired TRAV12-1/TRBV2 TCRs showed CDR3 homology and preferential pairing.

The material sequenced was CD4+ T cells from PBMCs. The chain joins TRBV27 to TRBJ2-1; 12 positions agree with TRBD2. The origin of this receptor is a human donor with sarcoidosis (Löfgren's syndrome or another form), or a control subject (not recorded which). The CDR3 protein is CASSSWTSGTEKQFF. CDR3 DNA sequence: TGTGCCAGCAGTTCGTGGACTAGCGGGACAGAAAAGCAGTTCTTC.